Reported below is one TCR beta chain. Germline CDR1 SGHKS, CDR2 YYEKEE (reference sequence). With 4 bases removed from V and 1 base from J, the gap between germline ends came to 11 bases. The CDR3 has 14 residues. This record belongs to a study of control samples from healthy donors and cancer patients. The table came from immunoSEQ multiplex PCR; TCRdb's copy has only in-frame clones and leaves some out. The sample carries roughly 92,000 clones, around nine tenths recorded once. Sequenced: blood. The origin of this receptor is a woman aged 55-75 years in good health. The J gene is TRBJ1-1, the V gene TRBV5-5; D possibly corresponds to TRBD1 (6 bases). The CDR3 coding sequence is TGTGCCAGCAGCAGGTGGACAGAGAACACTGAAGCTTTCTTT. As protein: CASSRWTENTEAFF.